The 30 T cell receptor beta chains below were found in one sample sequenced in a study of technical replicates of blood from a handful of donors. Method: immunoSEQ multiplex PCR; TCRdb's copy keeps in-frame clones and lacks some. The repertoire consists of about 97,000 clones, with less than 95% occurring once and the leading ten covering about 0.35%. The sequenced sample was T cells isolated from PBMCs. These receptor sequences come from a human donor in good health.

The V call is TRBV28, the J call TRBJ1-1, with D hard to call. With 6 bases removed from V and 0 bases from J, the gap between germline ends came to 11 bases. The CDR3 loop spans 14 amino acids. Germline V gene data show CDR1 as MDHEN and CDR2 as SYDVKM. CDR3 sequence: CASSPHYMNTEAFF. For the CDR3, the DNA is TGTGCCAGCAGCCCCCACTACATGAACACTGAAGCTTTCTTT.

The J gene is TRBJ2-7, the V gene TRBV19; no firm D call. Germline CDR1 reads LNHDA; CDR2 reads SQIVND (reference sequence). CDR3 size: 12 residues. Trimming removed 5 bases from V and 0 bases from J, with 5 bases in between. The chain's CDR3 is CASSHGSYEQYF. The DNA of the CDR3 is TGTGCCAGTAGTCACGGCTCCTACGAGCAGTACTTC.

The chain is built from TRBV7-3 and TRBJ2-1; TRBD1 agrees at 8 bases. CDR1 is SGHTA, CDR2 FQGTGA, per germline. The CDR3 consists of 15 residues. Trimming cost V 2 bases and J 5 bases; bases outside gene matches: 5. CDR3 sequence reads: CASSLGQGLNNEQFF. In DNA form, the CDR3 reads TGTGCCAGCAGCTTAGGACAGGGACTCAACAATGAGCAGTTCTTC.

This clone has only one observation. This rearrangement joins TRBV4-3 to TRBJ1-3; D unclear. The CDR3 runs to 17 residues. CDR1 is LGHNA and CDR2 is YSLEER in the germline V gene. V gave up 0 bases and J gave up 0 bases, with 12 bases separating them. As DNA, the CDR3 is TGCGCCAGCAGCCAAGATCAGCTACGGGTCTCTGGAAACACCATATATTTT. It specifies CASSQDQLRVSGNTIYF.

The genes are TRBV29-1 and TRBJ1-2; TRBD1 matches at 11 bases. Germline V gene data show CDR1 as SQVTM and CDR2 as ANQGSEA. After removal of 5 bases from V and 8 bases from J, the junction contained 7 bases not matched to a gene. The CDR3 length is 13 residues. Written as DNA, the CDR3 is TGCAGCGTTCGGGCCGGGACAGGGGGAGGCTACACCTTC. Protein sequence: CSVRAGTGGGYTF.

This clone was detected once. This chain uses TRBV4-3 with TRBJ2-1; D perhaps matches TRBD1 (5 bases). The CDR3 is made up of 12 amino acids. Germline CDR1 is LGHNA and CDR2 is YSLEER. V shed 1 base and J shed 16 bases, with 14 bases lying between them. The CDR3 DNA is TGCGCCAGCAGCCAAGGCGAGACAGATACCTTCTTC. This gives the protein CASSQGETDTFF.

DNA of the CDR3: TGTGCCACCCTTCTAGGAGAAAATGAGCAGTTCTTC. Translating it yields CATLLGENEQFF. The V gene is TRBV2, the J gene TRBJ2-1; D gene ambiguous. Germline values: CDR1 SNHLY, CDR2 FYNNEI. The germline V and J ends were trimmed by 10 bases and 7 bases, with 14 bases remaining between them. This CDR3 comprises 12 residues.

J is TRBJ2-7 and V is TRBV10-1, with D possibly being TRBD2 (5 bases). Germline CDR1 WNHNN, CDR2 SYGVQD (reference sequence). CDR3 length: 16 residues. Trimming stripped 10 bases from V and 6 bases from J, with 28 bases between. The CDR3, as DNA: TGCGCCAACCTCGTTCCCCGGGCCCCGGGGAGAGTCGAGCAGTACTTC. It specifies CANLVPRAPGRVEQYF.

V and J are TRBV7-9 and TRBJ2-1; no definite D call. In germline, CDR1 is SEHNR, CDR2 FQNEAQ (reference sequence). The CDR3 totals 14 residues. V lost 2 bases, J lost 5 bases, and 10 bases lay in between. The CDR3 spells CASSLIKRNNEQFF. The CDR3 DNA is TGTGCCAGCAGCTTAATTAAGAGGAACAATGAGCAGTTCTTC.

This clone was counted a few times. The chain links TRBV27 to TRBJ1-5; TRBD1 matches 7 bases. Losses at the gene ends were 5 bases for V and 4 bases for J; bases not matched to a gene: 2. The CDR3 loop spans 13 amino acids. Germline V gene lookup returns CDR1 MNHEY and CDR2 SMNVEV (reference sequence). The CDR3 spells CASSQDRNQPQHF. The CDR3 DNA sequence: TGTGCCAGCAGTCAGGACAGGAATCAGCCCCAGCATTTT.

The chain is built from TRBV7-6 and TRBJ2-2; tentatively, D is TRBD2 (5 bases). The CDR3 has 16 residues. Germline CDR1 SGHVS, CDR2 FNYEAQ. V lost 2 bases and J 5 bases, leaving 15 bases between the germline ends. The CDR3 DNA reads TGTGCCAGCAGCTTAAGCGCTAGCTCCCAGACCGGGGAGCTGTTTTTT. It codes for CASSLSASSQTGELFF. Looking up the rest from reference TRBV7-6 and TRBJ2-2 gives the full variable domain: GAGVSQSPRYKVTKRGQDVALRCDPISGHVSLYWYRQALGQGPEFLTYFNYEAQQDKSGLPNDRFSAERPEGSISTLTIQRTEQRDSAMYRCASSLSASSQTGELFFGEGSRLTVL.

This chain links TRBV25-1 with TRBJ2-2, with D tentatively TRBD1 (6 bases). Germline V CDR1 and CDR2: MGHDK, SYGVNS. Trimming stripped 4 bases from V and 4 bases from J, with 13 bases between. CDR3 size: 15 residues. The CDR3 reads CASSGTGLSTGELFF. CDR3 in DNA: TGTGCCAGCAGTGGAACAGGGTTGAGCACCGGGGAGCTGTTTTTT.

The chain has TRBV30 and TRBJ2-1, with D perhaps matching TRBD2 (6 bases). With 3 bases removed from V and 0 bases from J, the gap between germline ends came to 6 bases. The germline V gene encodes CDR1 GTSNPN and CDR2 SVGIG (reference sequence). The CDR3 runs 13 residues. CDR3 coding DNA: TGTGCCTGGAGGGAGGGCTCCTACAATGAGCAGTTCTTC. This sequence encodes CAWREGSYNEQFF. Full variable domain (remainder filled in from reference TRBV30 and TRBJ2-1): SQTIHQWPATLVQPVGSPLSLECTVEGTSNPNLYWYRQAAGRGLQLLFYSVGIGQISSEVPQNLSASRPQDRQFILSSKKLLLSDSGFYLCAWREGSYNEQFFGPGTRLTVL.

The chain is built from TRBV7-3 and TRBJ1-2, with D perhaps TRBD1 (6 bases). The V gene's germline CDR1 is SGHTA and CDR2 FQGTGA. V was cut by 1 base and J by 2 bases, with 8 bases left in between. The CDR3 covers 14 residues. CDR3 in amino acids: CASSLRGGNYGYTF. In nucleotides, the CDR3 is TGTGCCAGCAGCTTAAGGGGGGGCAACTATGGCTACACCTTC.

The chain has TRBV7-9 and TRBJ1-2; D unclear. The germline V gene encodes CDR1 SEHNR and CDR2 FQNEAQ (reference sequence). Trimming stripped 2 bases from V and 0 bases from J, with 10 bases between. The CDR3 length is 15 residues. CDR3 bases: TGTGCCAGCAGCTTAAAGGAGGGCCCTAACTATGGCTACACCTTC. Amino acids: CASSLKEGPNYGYTF.

About this clone itself: Other DNA sequences within the sample encode an identical CDR3. CDR3 sequence reads: CAISETGYTEAFF. CDR3 nucleotides: TGTGCCATCAGTGAGACAGGATACACTGAAGCTTTCTTT. The chain has TRBV10-3 and TRBJ1-1, with D possibly TRBD1 on 5 matching bases. The V gene lost 2 bases and the J gene lost 3 bases, with 7 bases spanning the gap. Germline V CDR1 and CDR2: ENHRY, SYGVKD. The CDR3 sequence is 13 residues long.

The rearrangement links TRBV19 to TRBJ2-1, with 10 bases matching TRBD2. The J segment lost 7 bases and the V segment lost 7 bases, leaving 13 bases of the junction unmatched. Germline V gene lookup returns CDR1 LNHDA and CDR2 SQIVND (reference sequence). The CDR3 runs 16 residues. In DNA form, the CDR3 reads TGTGCCAGTACTTCGACGGTGGTAGCGGGAGGAAATGAGCAGTTCTTC. This sequence encodes CASTSTVVAGGNEQFF.

The rearrangement links TRBV7-2 to TRBJ2-7; tentatively, D is TRBD1 (6 bases). This CDR3 region has 15 residues. Germline values: CDR1 SGHTA, CDR2 FQGNSA. V was cut by 4 bases and J by 6 bases, with 19 bases left in between. In DNA form, the CDR3 reads TGTGCCAGCAGCTATACAGGGAATTCGGCAATCGAGCAGTACTTC. Amino acid sequence: CASSYTGNSAIEQYF. Full variable domain (missing parts from reference TRBV7-2 and TRBJ2-7): GAGVSQSPSNKVTEKGKDVELRCDPISGHTALYWYRQSLGQGLEFLIYFQGNSAPDKSGLPSDRFSAERTGGSVSTLTIQRTQQEDSAVYLCASSYTGNSAIEQYFGPGTRLTVT.

The genes are TRBV11-2 and TRBJ2-1, with D perhaps TRBD2 (6 bases). The V end was cut by 5 bases, the J end by 7 bases, with 18 bases between. This CDR3 has 15 residues. From germline, CDR1 is SGHAT and CDR2 FQNNGV. The CDR3 region is CASSRGGKVRNEQFF. CDR3 nucleotide sequence: TGTGCCAGCAGCCGGGGAGGAAAGGTTAGGAATGAGCAGTTCTTC.

The chain joins TRBV7-8 to TRBJ1-1, with D perhaps TRBD1 (5 bases). The CDR3 runs to 13 residues. Per the germline V gene, CDR1 is SGHVS and CDR2 is FQNEAQ. The V end lost 7 bases, the J end lost 9 bases, and 18 bases lay between the germline ends. The CDR3 DNA is TGTGCCAGCACCATCTCGGGGGTGAGTCAAGCTTTCTTT. Its protein product is CASTISGVSQAFF.

The chain uses TRBV4-2 and TRBJ2-3; 10 bases are shared with TRBD1. The germline V gene encodes CDR1 LGHNA and CDR2 YNFKEQ. The J segment lost 3 bases and the V segment lost 6 bases, leaving 6 bases of the junction unmatched. There are 15 residues in the CDR3. As DNA, the CDR3 is TGTGCCAGCAGTTCCGGGACAGGGGTTACAGATACGCAGTATTTT. This sequence encodes CASSSGTGVTDTQYF.

This clone was seen just once. This chain links TRBV6-5 with TRBJ1-3; D is unclear. The CDR3 is 14 residues long. The V gene lost 5 bases and the J gene lost 0 bases, with 8 bases spanning the gap. From germline, CDR1 is MNHEY and CDR2 SVGAGI. The CDR3 loop is CASSRPGSGNTIYF. The DNA of the CDR3 is TGTGCCAGCAGTCGCCCGGGCTCTGGAAACACCATATATTTT.

The rearrangement joins TRBV6-6 to TRBJ2-7; D is perhaps TRBD1 (6 bases). The CDR3 consists of 15 residues. Germline assignment: CDR1 MNHNY and CDR2 SVGAGI (reference sequence). The V gene lost 0 bases and the J gene lost 3 bases, with 12 bases spanning the gap. The CDR3 spells CASSYSYDRNYEQYF. CDR3 coding DNA: TGTGCCAGCAGTTACTCGTACGACAGGAACTACGAGCAGTACTTC.

The J gene is TRBJ1-2, the V gene TRBV6-1; D is unresolved. Germline CDR1 reads MNHNS; CDR2 reads SASEGT. The CDR3 length is 12 residues. V was shortened by 1 base and J by 8 bases, with 8 bases between the two germline ends. The CDR3 region has the DNA TGTGCCAGCAGTGAAGTCCGGGTGGGCTACACCTTC. Its translation: CASSEVRVGYTF.

This sequence joins TRBV2 and TRBJ2-5, with a possible D match to TRBD2 (7 bases). The CDR3 consists of 16 residues. The germline gives CDR1 SNHLY, CDR2 FYNNEI. Trimming left V 2 bases short and J 4 bases short, with 17 bases between. The CDR3 region is CASSEIFGGQAETQYF. The CDR3 DNA reads TGTGCCAGCAGTGAAATCTTCGGGGGGCAGGCAGAGACCCAGTACTTC.

The chain uses TRBV5-1 and TRBJ2-3; 10 bases match TRBD2. Germline V lookup: CDR1 SGHRS, CDR2 YFSETQ. The CDR3 has 16 amino acids. With V trimmed by 2 bases and J by 4 bases, 7 bases remained unmatched. The chain's CDR3 is CASSLSGLAAADTQYF. CDR3 bases: TGCGCCAGCAGCTTATCCGGACTAGCGGCCGCAGATACGCAGTATTTT.

The V call is TRBV7-8, the J call TRBJ2-7; 10 positions agree with TRBD1. This CDR3 is built from 14 residues. The germline CDR1 and CDR2 sequences are SGHVS and FQNEAQ. The V and J ends lost 4 bases and 7 bases, in that order; junction bases with no gene match: 7. The CDR3 DNA is TGTGCCAGCAGCTCCTCCGGGACAGGGGATGAGCAGTACTTC. Translating it yields CASSSSGTGDEQYF. The variable domain in full, with the rest retrieved from reference TRBV7-8 and TRBJ2-7, is GAGVSQSPRYKVAKRGQDVALRCDPISGHVSLFWYQQALGQGPEFLTYFQNEAQLDKSGLPSDRFFAERPEGSVSTLKIQRTQQEDSAVYLCASSSSGTGDEQYFGPGTRLTVT.

V and J are TRBV28 and TRBJ2-3; TRBD1 matches at 7 bases. Germline CDR1 is MDHEN and CDR2 is SYDVKM. J gave up 2 bases and V 8 bases, and 4 bases lay outside the gene matches. The CDR3 has 13 residues. CDR3 residues: CASQDRTTDTQYF. The CDR3 nucleotides are TGTGCCAGCCAGGACAGGACCACAGATACGCAGTATTTT.

V gene TRBV5-6 combines with J gene TRBJ1-3, with a weak D call TRBD1 (6 bases). There are 14 residues in the CDR3. Trimming took off 2 bases at V and 3 bases at J, with 9 bases between the two ends. CDR1 SGHDT and CDR2 YYEEEE come from the germline V gene. DNA of the CDR3: TGTGCCAGCAGCTTACAGGGCGGTGGAAACACCATATATTTT. It codes for CASSLQGGGNTIYF.

The rearrangement joins TRBV2 to TRBJ2-7; 9 bases map to TRBD1. V dropped 9 bases and J dropped 0; count of bases not matched to a gene: 3. CDR1 SNHLY and CDR2 FYNNEI come from the germline V gene. The CDR3 sequence is 13 residues long. The CDR3 is CARGDRVSYEQYF. CDR3 nucleotide sequence: TGTGCCAGGGGGGACAGGGTCTCCTACGAGCAGTACTTC.